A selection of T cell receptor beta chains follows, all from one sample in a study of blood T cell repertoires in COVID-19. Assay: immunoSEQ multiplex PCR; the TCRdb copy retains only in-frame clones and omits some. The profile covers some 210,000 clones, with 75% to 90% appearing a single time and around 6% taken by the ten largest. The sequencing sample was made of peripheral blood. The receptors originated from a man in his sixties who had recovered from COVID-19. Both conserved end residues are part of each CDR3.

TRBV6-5,CASSIVRSYEQYF
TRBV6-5,CASSGQGTSIQPQHF
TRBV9,CASSVDIYTGELFF
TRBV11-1,CASSLATLASSSTDTQYF
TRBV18,CASSRQQGSFREQYF
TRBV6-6,CASSRSEYEQYF
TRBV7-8,CASTPSRDEQFF
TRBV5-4,CASSLRSSSYNEQFF
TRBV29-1,CSVRRTGTYEQYF
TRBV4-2,CASSQEGGTGELFF
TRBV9,CASSGSSDPTDTQYF
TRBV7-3,CASSLGRTGSYEQYF
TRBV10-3,CAIRAGQINTGELFF
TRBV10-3,CAIRLRIRGELDGYTF
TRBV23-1,CASSQNGQGNQPQHF
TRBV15,CATSRDHPGSNQPQHF
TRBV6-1,CASSEGTLSHGYTF
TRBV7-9,CASSFNLAKNIQYF
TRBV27,CASSSQGRGNQPQHF
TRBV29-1,CSAIPDGSPREQYF
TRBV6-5,CASRSSGARGNTIYF
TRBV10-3,CAIGRSLADSYEQYF
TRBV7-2,CASSFREGTGNTIYF
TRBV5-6,CASSAGWLNQPQHF
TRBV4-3,CASSQSPGQGLDTQYF
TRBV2,CASSSTSGRVADEQYF
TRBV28,CASSLELRNQPQHF
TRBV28,CASSPSPGTGVGANQPQHF
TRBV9,CASSVATGTSQQTQYF
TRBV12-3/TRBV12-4,CASSLGRGYGYTF
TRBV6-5,CASSYRRGSHNSPLHF
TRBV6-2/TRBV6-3,CASTPRGGRAANEQFF
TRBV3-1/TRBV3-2,CASSLLGTGEKYTF
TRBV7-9,CASSLWGLSAANEKLFF
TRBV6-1,CASSHGQPGTQYF
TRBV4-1,CASSQVSGIQPQHF
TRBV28,CASSSNPGQGFYEQYF
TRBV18,CASSPGQTSGELFF
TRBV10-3,CAISVGGNYGYTF
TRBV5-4,CASSLGPPGGIQYF
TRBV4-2,CASSQEPGLAGYANTGELFF
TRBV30,CAWSDGQYGYTF
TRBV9,CASSADSYREKLFF
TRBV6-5,CASGGHTNTGELFF
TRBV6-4,CASSVLVFTGELFF
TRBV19,CASSTGLRDRGSNQPQHF
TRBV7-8,CASSFTSAHYNEQFF
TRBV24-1,CATSDGTGRRNEKLFF
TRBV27,CASARWERETQYF
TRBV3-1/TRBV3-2,CASSQSFRSLAGGPLETQYF
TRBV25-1,CASTPGANYGYTF
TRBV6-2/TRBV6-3,CASSYASRQETQYF
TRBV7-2,CASSPRAMGGSDTQYF